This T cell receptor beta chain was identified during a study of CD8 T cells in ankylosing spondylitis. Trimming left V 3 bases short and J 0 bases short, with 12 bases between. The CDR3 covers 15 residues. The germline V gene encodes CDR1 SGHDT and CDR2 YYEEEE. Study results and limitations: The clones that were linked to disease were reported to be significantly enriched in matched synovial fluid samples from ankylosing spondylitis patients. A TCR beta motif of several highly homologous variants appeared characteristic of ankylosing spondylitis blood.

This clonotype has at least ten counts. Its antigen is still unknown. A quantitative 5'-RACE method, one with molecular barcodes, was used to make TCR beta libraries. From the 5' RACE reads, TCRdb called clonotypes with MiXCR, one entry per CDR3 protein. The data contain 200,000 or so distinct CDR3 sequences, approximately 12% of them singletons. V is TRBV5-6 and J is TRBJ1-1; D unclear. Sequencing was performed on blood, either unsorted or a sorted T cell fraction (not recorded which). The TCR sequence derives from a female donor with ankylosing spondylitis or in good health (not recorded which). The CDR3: CASSYTLSLNTEAFF. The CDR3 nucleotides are TGTGCCAGCAGCTACACCCTATCTCTGAACACTGAAGCTTTCTTT.